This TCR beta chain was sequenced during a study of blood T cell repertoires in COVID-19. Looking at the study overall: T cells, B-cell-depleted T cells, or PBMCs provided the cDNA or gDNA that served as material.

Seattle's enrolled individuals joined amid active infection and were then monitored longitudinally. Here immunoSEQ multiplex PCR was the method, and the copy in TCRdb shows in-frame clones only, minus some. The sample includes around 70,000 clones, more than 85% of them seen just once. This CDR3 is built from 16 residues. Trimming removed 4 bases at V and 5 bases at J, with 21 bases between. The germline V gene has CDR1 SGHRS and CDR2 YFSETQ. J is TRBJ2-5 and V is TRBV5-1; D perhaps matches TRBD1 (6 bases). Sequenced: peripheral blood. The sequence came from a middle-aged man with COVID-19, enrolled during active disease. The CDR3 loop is CASSRLVTGLKETQYF. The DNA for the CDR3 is TGCGCCAGCAGCCGCTTGGTGACAGGATTAAAGGAGACCCAGTACTTC.